This T cell receptor (beta chain) was identified in a study of cytomegalovirus exposure and HLA in healthy donors. Sequencing was performed with immunoSEQ multiplex PCR; in TCRdb, only in-frame clones are kept and a portion is missing. This table has under 140,000 clones, roughly 89% appearing once. V was clipped by 0 bases and J by 2 bases; unmatched bases: 3. Germline CDR1 LGHNA, CDR2 YSLEER. This CDR3 has 16 amino acids. The donors were in the roughly 130-subject validation cohort, distinct from the roughly 600-subject first cohort. This receptor was taken from a woman between 18 and 29 years old in good health and CMV-seronegative. The chain links TRBV4-3 to TRBJ2-7, with 11 bases matching TRBD1. Sequenced material: PBMCs. This CDR3 is CASSQDAGQGAYEQYF. The DNA for the CDR3 is TGCGCCAGCAGCCAAGATGCGGGACAGGGGGCCTACGAGCAGTACTTC.